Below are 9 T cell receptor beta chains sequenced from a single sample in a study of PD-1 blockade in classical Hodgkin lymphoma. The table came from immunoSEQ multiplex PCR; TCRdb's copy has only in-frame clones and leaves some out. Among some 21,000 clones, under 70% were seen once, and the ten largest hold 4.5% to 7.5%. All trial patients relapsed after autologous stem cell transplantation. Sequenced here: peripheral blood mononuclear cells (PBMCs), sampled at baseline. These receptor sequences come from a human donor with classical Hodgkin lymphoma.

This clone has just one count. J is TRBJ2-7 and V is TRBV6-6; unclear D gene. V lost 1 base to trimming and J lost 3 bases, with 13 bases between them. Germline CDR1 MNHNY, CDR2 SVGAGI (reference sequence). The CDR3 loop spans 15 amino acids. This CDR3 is CASSYYREENYEQYF. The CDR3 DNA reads TGTGCCAGCAGTTACTATAGGGAAGAAAACTACGAGCAGTACTTC.

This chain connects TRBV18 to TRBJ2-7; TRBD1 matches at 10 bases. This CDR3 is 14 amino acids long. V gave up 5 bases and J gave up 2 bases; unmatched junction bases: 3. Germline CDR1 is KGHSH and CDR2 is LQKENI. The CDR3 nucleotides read TGTGCCAGCTCAGGGGACAGGGGACCCTACGAGCAGTACTTC. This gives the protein CASSGDRGPYEQYF.

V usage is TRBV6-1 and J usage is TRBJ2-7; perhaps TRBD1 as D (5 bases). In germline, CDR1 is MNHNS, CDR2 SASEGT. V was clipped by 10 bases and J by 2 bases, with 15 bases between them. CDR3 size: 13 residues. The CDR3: CAITGYPPYEQYF. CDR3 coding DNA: TGTGCCATCACAGGCTATCCCCCCTACGAGCAGTACTTC.

The CDR3 sequence is CASSFVGTYGYTF. The CDR3 DNA reads as TGTGCCAGCAGTTTTGTGGGGACCTATGGCTACACCTTC. This chain links TRBV28 with TRBJ1-2, with D perhaps TRBD1 (5 bases). The CDR3 totals 13 residues. V was shortened by 3 bases and J by 4 bases, with 9 bases between the two germline ends. The germline gives CDR1 MDHEN, CDR2 SYDVKM.

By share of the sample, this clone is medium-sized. Here the CDR3 reads CASSLARGSGANVLTF. CDR3 DNA sequence: TGTGCCAGCAGCTTAGCCAGGGGCTCTGGGGCCAACGTCCTGACTTTC. The chain uses TRBV7-9 and TRBJ2-6; D possibly corresponds to TRBD1 (6 bases). The CDR3 has 16 amino acids. Per germline, CDR1 SEHNR and CDR2 FQNEAQ (reference sequence). Trimming cost V 0 bases and J 0 bases, with 6 bases left between them. Based on the CDR3 plus reference TRBV7-9 and TRBJ2-6, the full variable domain is DTGVSQNPRHKITKRGQNVTFRCDPISEHNRLYWYRQTLGQGPEFLTYFQNEAQLEKSRLLSDRFSAERPKGSFSTLEIQRTEQGDSAMYLCASSLARGSGANVLTFGAGSRLTVL.

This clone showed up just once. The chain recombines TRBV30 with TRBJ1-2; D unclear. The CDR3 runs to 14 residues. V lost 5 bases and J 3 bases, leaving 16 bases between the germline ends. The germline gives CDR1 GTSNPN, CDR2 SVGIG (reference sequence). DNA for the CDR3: TGTGCCTGGGCCCCTACCACCGGGGACTATGGCTACACCTTC. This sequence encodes CAWAPTTGDYGYTF.

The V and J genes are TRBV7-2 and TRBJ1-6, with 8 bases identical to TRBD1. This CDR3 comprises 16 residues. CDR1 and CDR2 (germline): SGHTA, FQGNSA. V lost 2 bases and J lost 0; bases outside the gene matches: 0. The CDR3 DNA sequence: TGTGCCAGCAGCTTACAGGGGGCCTCCTATAATTCACCCCTCCACTTT. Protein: CASSLQGASYNSPLHF.

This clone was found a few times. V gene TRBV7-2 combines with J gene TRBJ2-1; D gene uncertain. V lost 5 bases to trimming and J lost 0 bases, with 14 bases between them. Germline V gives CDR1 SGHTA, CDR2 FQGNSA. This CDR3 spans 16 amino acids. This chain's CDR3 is CASSPDGGSSYNEQFF. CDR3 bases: TGTGCCAGCAGCCCAGACGGCGGCAGCTCCTACAATGAGCAGTTCTTC.

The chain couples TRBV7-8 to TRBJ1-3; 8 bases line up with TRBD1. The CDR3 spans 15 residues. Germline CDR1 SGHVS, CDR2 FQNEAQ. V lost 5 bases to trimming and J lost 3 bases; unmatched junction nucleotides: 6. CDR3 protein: CASSAVTGGGNTIYF. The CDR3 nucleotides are TGTGCCAGCAGCGCAGTTACAGGGGGTGGAAACACCATATATTTT.